These 4 T cell receptor beta chains were sequenced from one sample in a study of shared clonotypes between healthy human individuals. The table came from immunoSEQ multiplex PCR; TCRdb's copy has only in-frame clones and leaves some out. The sample includes over a million clones, 95% to 99% of them seen just once. The sample taken for sequencing was naive CD4+ T cells sorted from blood. Subset reported: CD45RA+ positively selected. The receptors originated from a man aged 30 to 45 in good health.

This rearrangement joins TRBV6-4 to TRBJ1-2, with D unresolved. V lost 9 bases to trimming and J lost 8 bases, with 19 bases between them. The CDR3 runs to 13 residues. In germline, CDR1 is MRHNA, CDR2 SNTAGT. CDR3 in DNA: TGTGCCAGAAAGGGAAGCGTCTCGAGCGGCTACACCTTC. It specifies CARKGSVSSGYTF.

This clone appeared a single time. At the DNA level, this CDR3 is encoded by other sequences in the same sample as well. The V call is TRBV20-1, the J call TRBJ2-7, with D unclear. This CDR3 has 11 residues. V gave up 6 bases and J gave up 3 bases, with 9 bases separating them. Germline V gene lookup returns CDR1 DFQATT and CDR2 SNEGSKA (reference sequence). The CDR3, as DNA: TGCAGTGCCAGACTGATCTACGAGCAGTACTTC. As protein: CSARLIYEQYF.

This chain connects TRBV5-4 to TRBJ1-1; D is unresolved. Deletions cut 4 bases from V and 0 bases from J, with 10 bases between. Germline V gives CDR1 SGHNT, CDR2 YYREEE (reference sequence). The CDR3 has 14 residues. CDR3 loop: CASSPGAMNTEAFF. CDR3 nucleotide sequence: TGTGCCAGCAGCCCTGGTGCAATGAACACTGAAGCTTTCTTT.

J is TRBJ2-5 and V is TRBV5-1; 8 bases map to TRBD1. The germline V gene has CDR1 SGHRS and CDR2 YFSETQ. This CDR3 has 14 amino acids. Trimming at V came to 1 base and at J to 3 bases, leaving 2 bases not matched to a gene. The CDR3 sequence is CASSLQDREETQYF. In DNA, the CDR3 is TGCGCCAGCAGCTTGCAGGACAGGGAAGAGACCCAGTACTTC.